This T cell receptor (beta chain) was observed in a study of blood T cell repertoires in COVID-19 (dated by TCRdb to 2018 to 2020). Looking at the study overall: Samples covering the acute and convalescent phases of COVID-19 were provided by collaborators in the United States, Italy and Spain. The samples were drawn from the first 160 participants of the ongoing ImmuneRACE study and from some 1,300 subjects provided by 6 global collaborators. Deeply sampled blood TCRbeta repertoires from subjects exposed to, actively infected with, or recovered from COVID-19 were included in the dataset. The repertoires were made available in a free public database intended to serve as a resource for research on the immune response to SARS-CoV-2. Nearly every sample came with metadata listing a de-identified subject ID, COVID-19 status, age in years and sex. Where available, HLA class I and class II types were obtained from metadata supplied by the sample provider rather than from assay-based typing. The material from the prospective study consisted of cDNA or gDNA derived from T cells, B-cell-depleted T cells, or PBMCs.

Taken from the germline V gene, the CDR1 and CDR2 loops are SNHLY and FYNNEI. V is shortened by 4 bases, J by 5 bases, and the region joining them spans 11 bases. The CDR3 goes from the cysteine to the phenylalanine over 13 residues. Of the read, only the CDR3 DNA is kept; its 39 bases are in frame from base 1. The immunoSEQ Assay, a bias-controlled multiplex PCR, was used to amplify TCRbeta CDR3 regions from genomic DNA. The paper's processing steps were these. Nucleated cell counts per sample were estimated from amplification of reference gene primers within the assay. Sequence reads were collapsed and filtered to measure the absolute abundance of every unique TCRbeta CDR3 rearrangement. For each sample, productive Simpson clonality was calculated by taking the square root of Simpson's diversity index across productive rearrangements. This immuneACCESS table, as held by TCRdb, lists in-frame sequences with V and J called but not all clones. Of the missing ones, under half trace to an unresolved V gene in checked studies; the others have no known cause. The V and J calls and the clone size are those of that table, but D and trimming were determined from the DNA. The sample includes 130,000 to 150,000 clones, with about 90% observed a single time. The top ten clones comprise 5.5% to 7.5% of the sample.

Findings and caveats that apply to the study as a whole: The amount of clinical and demographic metadata varied by source and participant and was provided uncurated.

In regard to this clone: No antigen is known for it. Per-base qualities were not stored, and no clone one base away is much larger.

Whole blood was collected in K2EDTA tubes by collaborating institutions according to the institutions' own protocols. For TCRbeta analysis, collaborators shipped samples in one of three forms: frozen whole blood, isolated PBMCs, or DNA extracted from either of those sample types. This sequence originates from a man older than 75 with acute or convalescent COVID-19. The chain employs TRBV2 and TRBJ2-5; TRBD1 is perhaps the D gene, given 5 matching bases. The specimen sequenced was peripheral blood. CDR3 reads: CASSGRVGETQYF. The DNA reads TGTGCCAGCAGTGGCAGGGTGGGGGAGACCCAGTACTTC.